This T cell receptor beta chain was captured by sequencing in a study of blood T cells in healthy people across ages. Study overall: About one barcoded beta molecule per two T cells was captured by template switching. Study-level results: While age rose, TCR beta diversity per million T cells dropped in a roughly linear way.

The CDR3 has 12 residues. The V gene lost 5 bases and the J gene lost 13 bases, with 15 bases spanning the gap. The sample holds a few counts of this clonotype. What it binds is unknown. A sample-barcoded 5' primer and a J-beta primer mix were used in a second PCR of roughly 7 to 12 cycles. Each CDR3 protein is one row after TCRdb ran MiXCR on the 5' RACE reads. The sample has around 2 million distinct CDR3 sequences, about two fifths seen once; the top ten hold 20% to 25%. Each sample used at least 6.5 million PBMCs. No fewer than 5.5 micrograms of total RNA were isolated from every sample. The receptor was derived from a human donor in good health. The sequenced material came from blood. The chain combines TRBV12-3 or TRBV12-4 with TRBJ2-4, with D possibly being TRBD2 (6 bases). DNA of the CDR3: TGTGCCAGCAGTCGGCGGGGTCGGGAGCAGTACTTC. The encoded protein is CASSRRGREQYF.